The following is a T cell receptor (beta chain) sequence with its context. Its antigen remains unidentified. The data derive from a study of cytomegalovirus exposure and HLA in healthy donors. Regarding the study as a whole: One later analysis reportedly identified an Asian-associated ancestry cluster that showed fewer N-insertions than the approximately 700-donor mean.

With 60 Vbeta and 13 Jbeta primers, the PCR was carried out. Assay: immunoSEQ multiplex PCR; the TCRdb copy retains only in-frame clones and omits some. The top ten clones hold about 0.8% of a sample with roughly 100,000 clones, more than 65% of them seen once. The V and J ends lost 1 base and 3 bases, in that order; junction bases with no gene match: 1. Germline CDR1 is SEHNR and CDR2 is FQNEAQ (reference sequence). The CDR3 runs to 15 residues. Sequenced: PBMCs. The chain has TRBV7-9 and TRBJ1-1; 11 positions agree with TRBD1. This TCR was recovered from a boy aged 5-17 years in good health and CMV-seronegative. The CDR3 reads CASSLGTGGYTEAFF. CDR3 sequence (DNA): TGTGCCAGCAGCTTAGGGACAGGGGGCTACACTGAAGCTTTCTTT.